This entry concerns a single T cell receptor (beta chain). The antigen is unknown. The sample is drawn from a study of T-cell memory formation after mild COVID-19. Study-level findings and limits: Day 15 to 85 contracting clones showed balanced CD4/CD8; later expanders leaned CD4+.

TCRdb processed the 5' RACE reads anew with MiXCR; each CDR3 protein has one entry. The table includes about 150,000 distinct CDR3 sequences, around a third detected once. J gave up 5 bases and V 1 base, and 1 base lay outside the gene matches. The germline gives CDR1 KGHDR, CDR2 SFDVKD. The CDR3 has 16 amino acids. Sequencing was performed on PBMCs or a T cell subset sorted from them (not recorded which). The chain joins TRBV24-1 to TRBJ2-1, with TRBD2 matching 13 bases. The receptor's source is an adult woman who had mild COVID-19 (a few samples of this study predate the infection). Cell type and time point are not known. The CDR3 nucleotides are TGTGCCACCAGTGATTTCGGGACTAGCGGGAACAATGAGCAGTTCTTC. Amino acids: CATSDFGTSGNNEQFF.